The rows below give T cell receptor beta chains drawn from one sample of a study of blood T cell repertoires in COVID-19. Repertoires were generated with immunoSEQ multiplex PCR, while TCRdb's copy carries only in-frame clones and drops some. The sample comprises some 230,000 clones, 86% of which are singletons, and 2.2% rests with the top ten. The source material was peripheral blood. These receptors were collected from a man in his thirties or forties who had recovered from COVID-19. Each CDR3 is given with its conserved first and last residue. The D gene is left open where the match is weak. A clone size is listed for some rows: how often the clone was seen (once, few, many), or a class if it is expanded.

j_gene	v_gene	d_gene	abundance	CDR3nt	CDR3aa
TRBJ2-5	TRBV5-6	NA	NA	TGTGCCAGCAGCTTCACCCGGACACCGATGGGGTCCCAGTACTTC	CASSFTRTPMGSQYF
TRBJ2-3	TRBV4-1	NA	NA	TGCGCCAGCAGCCGGGGGGGCCTCGCGGAACGAACTAGCACAGATACGCAGTATTTT	CASSRGGLAERTSTDTQYF
TRBJ1-5	TRBV18	NA	NA	TGTGCCAGCTCTCAAAATTGGCAGGGTGGTCAGCCCCAGCATTTT	CASSQNWQGGQPQHF
TRBJ1-6	TRBV3-1/TRBV3-2	NA	NA	TGTGCCAGCAGCCAAGATTGGCCCTCCTCTGGAGGCGGCCCACCCCTCCACTTT	CASSQDWPSSGGGPPLHF
TRBJ2-7	TRBV6-5	TRBD2	once	TGTGCCAGTGGTCAGCGGGGGGGCTACGAGCAGTACTTC	CASGQRGGYEQYF
TRBJ1-2	TRBV11-3	NA	NA	TGTGCCAGCAGCCTTCAGGGTAAAGGCTACACCTTC	CASSLQGKGYTF
TRBJ1-1	TRBV6-1	TRBD1	NA	TGTGCCAGCAGTGAAAGACAGGGGACAAACACTGAAGCTTTCTTT	CASSERQGTNTEAFF
TRBJ2-6	TRBV29-1	TRBD1	NA	TGCAGCGTTGAAGTAGACAGGGACTCTGGGGCCAACGTCCTGACTTTC	CSVEVDRDSGANVLTF
TRBJ2-5	TRBV5-8	TRBD1	NA	TGTGCCAGCAGCTTGGGGGACAGGGGGCGGTCAGAGACCCAGTACTTC	CASSLGDRGRSETQYF
TRBJ1-2	TRBV19	NA	few	TGTGCCAGTAGTCGGGTGTTGAACTATGGCTACACCTTC	CASSRVLNYGYTF
TRBJ1-2	TRBV5-4	NA	NA	TGTGCCAGCAGCCCTGAGGCGGGATGGGGCCCTAACTATGGCTACACCTTC	CASSPEAGWGPNYGYTF
TRBJ2-5	TRBV5-4	TRBD2	NA	TGTGCCAGCAGCCAAGGACTAGCGGGGGCGGCATCGGTAGAGACCCAGTACTTC	CASSQGLAGAASVETQYF
TRBJ1-3	TRBV9	NA	NA	TGTGCCAGCAGTCCCTACTCTGGAAACACCATATATTTT	CASSPYSGNTIYF
TRBJ1-6	TRBV30	TRBD1	NA	TGTGCCTGGAGCGTTGACAGGGGGACATTCAATTCACCCCTCCACTTT	CAWSVDRGTFNSPLHF
TRBJ1-3	TRBV24-1	NA	once	TGTGCCACCAGTGACCCCGGGCGGGCTGGAAACACCATATATTTT	CATSDPGRAGNTIYF
TRBJ1-1	TRBV5-1	NA	NA	TGCGCCAGCAGCTTGTCCGGGGGGGTCACTGAAGCTTTCTTT	CASSLSGGVTEAFF
TRBJ1-2	TRBV13	NA	NA	TGTGCCAGCAGCTTGTGGACAGCTTATAACTATGGCTACACCTTC	CASSLWTAYNYGYTF
TRBJ1-1	TRBV18	NA	NA	TGTGCCAGCTCATCGGGGGGCAGGGCCCTGAGGACTGAAGCTTTCTTT	CASSSGGRALRTEAFF
TRBJ1-2	TRBV19	TRBD1	NA	TGTGCCAGTAGTCTCGACAGGGAGTGGGGCTACACCTTC	CASSLDREWGYTF
TRBJ1-5	TRBV12-3/TRBV12-4	NA	NA	TGTGCCAGCAGTTACCACTCAGGGCCCCAGCATTTT	CASSYHSGPQHF
TRBJ2-5	TRBV5-1	TRBD2	NA	TGCGCCAGCAGACCCGGACTAGCGGGCCACCAAGAGACCCAGTACTTC	CASRPGLAGHQETQYF
TRBJ2-1	TRBV9	NA	once	TGTGCCAGCAGCGCCCAGGGAAGTTTAGCCAGGAATGAGCAGTTCTTC	CASSAQGSLARNEQFF
TRBJ1-6	TRBV3-1/TRBV3-2	TRBD1	NA	TGTGCCAGCAGCCCATGGGACAGTCGAAATTCACCCCTCCACTTT	CASSPWDSRNSPLHF
TRBJ2-7	TRBV6-2/TRBV6-3	TRBD1	NA	TGTGCCAGCAGTTCCCTACGACTCCCGGGACAGGGCTACGAGCAGTACTTC	CASSSLRLPGQGYEQYF
TRBJ2-2	TRBV7-8	TRBD2	once	TGTGCCAGCAGCTCCCTACTAGCGGGGGACGACACCGGGGAGCTGTTTTTT	CASSSLLAGDDTGELFF
TRBJ2-1	TRBV5-1	TRBD1	NA	TGCGCCAGCGTCCGGGACAGGGTGACGGATGAGCAGTTCTTC	CASVRDRVTDEQFF
TRBJ1-1	TRBV7-9	TRBD1	NA	TGTGCCAGCAGCTTTCGGGACAGCCTTCGGGGCACTGAAGCTTTCTTT	CASSFRDSLRGTEAFF
TRBJ1-1	TRBV5-5	NA	NA	TGTGCCAGCCGGCCACAGATGAACACTGAAGCTTTCTTT	CASRPQMNTEAFF
TRBJ2-1	TRBV11-2	TRBD2	NA	TGTGCCAGCAGCTCCGAAGCGGGGGCGGGGGATGAGCAGTTCTTC	CASSSEAGAGDEQFF
TRBJ2-1	TRBV11-3	TRBD1	NA	TGTGCCAGCAGCCAGAGGGACAGGGGCAGGAATGAGCAGTTCTTC	CASSQRDRGRNEQFF
TRBJ1-1	TRBV7-6	TRBD1	NA	TGTGCCAGCAGCTCCCCGGGACAGGGCTTAGCAACTGAAGCTTTCTTT	CASSSPGQGLATEAFF
TRBJ1-4	TRBV6-4	TRBD1	NA	TGTGCCAGCAGTGACTCTACCGGGACAGGCCCACAAAAACTGTTTTTT	CASSDSTGTGPQKLFF
TRBJ2-5	TRBV5-1	NA	NA	TGCGCCAGCAGCTTGGTACAGTACCAAGAGACCCAGTACTTC	CASSLVQYQETQYF
TRBJ2-3	TRBV2	TRBD2	once	TGTGCCAGCAGTGAAAGGACTAGCCAGACAGATACGCAGTATTTT	CASSERTSQTDTQYF
TRBJ2-1	TRBV11-2	NA	NA	TGTGCCAGCAGCATAAGCTCGGTCGATGAGCAGTTCTTC	CASSISSVDEQFF
TRBJ2-2	TRBV5-1	TRBD1	NA	TGCGCCAGCAGCTTGGATTCCGGACAGGGGAGCGGGGAGCTGTTTTTT	CASSLDSGQGSGELFF
TRBJ1-6	TRBV7-9	TRBD1	NA	TGTGCCAGCAGCTTAGCCGGGACAGATAATTCACCCCTCCACTTT	CASSLAGTDNSPLHF
TRBJ2-7	TRBV29-1	TRBD1	NA	TGCAGCGTTGCACCGGGACAGGGGGACTACGAGCAGTACTTC	CSVAPGQGDYEQYF
TRBJ1-5	TRBV7-8	NA	few	TGTGCCAGCAGCCTCCTAGGTAGCACTAGCAATCAGCCCCAGCATTTT	CASSLLGSTSNQPQHF
TRBJ1-5	TRBV4-2	NA	NA	TGTGCCAGCAGCCTAACCACAGGGCACCCCTATAGCAATCAGCCCCAGCATTTT	CASSLTTGHPYSNQPQHF
TRBJ2-2	TRBV10-1	TRBD1	NA	TGCGCCAGCAGTGACCAGGGGGCAGGGTCCGGGGAGCTGTTTTTT	CASSDQGAGSGELFF
TRBJ2-3	TRBV21-1	NA	NA	TGTGCCAGCAGCAGTGCCGGGGTTGCAGATACGCAGTATTTT	CASSSAGVADTQYF
TRBJ1-4	TRBV2	TRBD1	NA	TGTGCCAGTCTAAGGGACAGGGGGAATGAAAAACTGTTTTTT	CASLRDRGNEKLFF
TRBJ1-1	TRBV5-4	NA	NA	TGTGCCAGCAGCTCGGGTATTTGGACAGCGAACACTGAAGCTTTCTTT	CASSSGIWTANTEAFF
TRBJ1-2	TRBV6-5	NA	NA	TGTGCCAGCAGTCCTAGTTCTAACTATGGCTACACCTTC	CASSPSSNYGYTF
TRBJ1-5	TRBV29-1	NA	NA	TGCAGCGTTGTTAGCAGGCAGGGTAGCGGGGCCCAGCATTTT	CSVVSRQGSGAQHF
TRBJ1-4	TRBV7-9	TRBD1	NA	TGTGCCAGCAGCACCCGGCCTTGGGGACAGCAGAATGAAAAACTGTTTTTT	CASSTRPWGQQNEKLFF
TRBJ1-4	TRBV19	NA	NA	TGTGCCAGTAGTATAGACAGGGGATCGAGTGAAAAACTGTTTTTT	CASSIDRGSSEKLFF
TRBJ1-1	TRBV10-3	NA	NA	TGTGCCATCAGTACGGACGGGGGAAACACTGAAGCTTTCTTT	CAISTDGGNTEAFF
TRBJ2-2	TRBV15	NA	few	TGTGCCACCAGCAGAGATCGGAGGAACAGAGACGGGGAGCTGTTTTTT	CATSRDRRNRDGELFF
TRBJ1-1	TRBV9	NA	NA	TGTGCCAGCAGCCTCGGGGGGCGGACTGAAGCTTTCTTT	CASSLGGRTEAFF
TRBJ2-5	TRBV4-1	TRBD2	NA	TGCGCCAGCAGCCAGTTTAGTAGCGGGGGAATGGGGGAGACCCAGTACTTC	CASSQFSSGGMGETQYF
TRBJ1-2	TRBV13	NA	NA	TGTGCCAGCAGCTTAGGAGGCGGGAATTGGGACTATGGCTACACCTTC	CASSLGGGNWDYGYTF
TRBJ2-2	TRBV7-9	TRBD1	NA	TGTGCCAGCAGCCCGATCGGACAGGGGATACCCGGGGAGCTGTTTTTT	CASSPIGQGIPGELFF
TRBJ2-1	TRBV9	NA	NA	TGTGCCAGCAGCACCCAAGGAGGGACCCTCAATGAGCAGTTCTTC	CASSTQGGTLNEQFF